This T cell receptor beta chain is from a study of blood T cells in healthy people across ages. Study conclusions and caveats: Not knowing donor CMV status may have confounded expanded clonotype changes. Unsorted PBMCs prevented conclusive naive versus antigen-experienced comparison.

Concerning this clonotype itself: The antigen remains unidentified.

The germline V gene encodes CDR1 SGHVS and CDR2 FQNEAQ. This CDR3 contains 14 residues. For the second PCR, which ran for 7 to 11 cycles, a sample-barcoded 5' primer and a J-beta primer mix were used. Every cDNA molecule bore a tag from a template-switch adaptor containing 12 random nucleotides. TCRdb re-analysed the 5' RACE reads in MiXCR, keeping a single row per CDR3 protein. The sample carries about 1.8 million distinct CDR3 sequences, approximately 50% recorded once. The chain combines TRBV7-8 with TRBJ2-5, with D possibly TRBD1 on 5 matching bases. The closer fit of TRBJ2-7 to the DNA end suggests the J call may be wrong. The sample was blood. This receptor was obtained from a woman aged 40-49 years in good health. Written as DNA, the CDR3 is TGTGCCAGCAGCCCCGATTTCAGGGCCTACGAGCAGTACTTC. Translation: CASSPDFRAYEQYF.